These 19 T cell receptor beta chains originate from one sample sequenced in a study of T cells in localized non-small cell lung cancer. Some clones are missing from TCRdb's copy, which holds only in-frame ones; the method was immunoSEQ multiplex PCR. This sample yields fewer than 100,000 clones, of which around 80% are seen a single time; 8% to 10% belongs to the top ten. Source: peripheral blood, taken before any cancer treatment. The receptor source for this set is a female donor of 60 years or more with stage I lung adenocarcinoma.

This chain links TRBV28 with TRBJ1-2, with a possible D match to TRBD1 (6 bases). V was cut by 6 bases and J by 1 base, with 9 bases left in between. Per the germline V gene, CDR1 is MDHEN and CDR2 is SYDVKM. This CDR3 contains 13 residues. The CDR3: CASRLQGNYGYTF. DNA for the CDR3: TGTGCCAGCAGATTACAGGGTAACTATGGCTACACCTTC.

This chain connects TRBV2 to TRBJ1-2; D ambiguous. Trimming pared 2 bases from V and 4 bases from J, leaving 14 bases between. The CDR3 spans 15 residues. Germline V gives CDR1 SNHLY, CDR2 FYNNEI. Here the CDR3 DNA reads TGTGCCAGCAGTGAACCTGTAGGGTTGATCTATGGCTACACCTTC. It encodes CASSEPVGLIYGYTF.

The CDR3 DNA is TGTGCCAGCAGCTTAACCCACACCTACGAGCAGTACTTC. It encodes CASSLTHTYEQYF. The V and J genes are TRBV7-2 and TRBJ2-7; D call uncertain. The ends were cut back, 2 bases at V and 2 bases at J, with 7 bases in the middle. This CDR3 spans 13 amino acids. Per germline, CDR1 SGHTA and CDR2 FQGNSA.

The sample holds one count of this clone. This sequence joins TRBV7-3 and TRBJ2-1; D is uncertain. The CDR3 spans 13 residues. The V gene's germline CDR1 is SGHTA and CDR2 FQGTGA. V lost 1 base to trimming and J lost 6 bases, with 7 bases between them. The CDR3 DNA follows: TGTGCCAGCAGCTTAATAGGGATCAATGAGCAGTTCTTC. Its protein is CASSLIGINEQFF.

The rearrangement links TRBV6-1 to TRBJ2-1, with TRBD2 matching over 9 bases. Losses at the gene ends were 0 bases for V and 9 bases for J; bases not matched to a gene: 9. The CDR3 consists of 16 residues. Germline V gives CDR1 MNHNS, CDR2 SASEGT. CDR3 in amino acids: CASSEARGLAFGEQFF. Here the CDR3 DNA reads TGTGCCAGCAGTGAAGCACGTGGACTAGCGTTCGGTGAGCAGTTCTTC.

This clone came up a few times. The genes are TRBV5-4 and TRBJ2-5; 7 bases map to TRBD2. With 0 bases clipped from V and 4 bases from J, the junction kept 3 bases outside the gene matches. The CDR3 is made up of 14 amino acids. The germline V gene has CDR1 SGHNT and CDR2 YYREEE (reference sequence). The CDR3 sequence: CASSLVGGGETQYF. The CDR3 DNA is TGTGCCAGCAGCTTGGTTGGGGGGGGAGAGACCCAGTACTTC.

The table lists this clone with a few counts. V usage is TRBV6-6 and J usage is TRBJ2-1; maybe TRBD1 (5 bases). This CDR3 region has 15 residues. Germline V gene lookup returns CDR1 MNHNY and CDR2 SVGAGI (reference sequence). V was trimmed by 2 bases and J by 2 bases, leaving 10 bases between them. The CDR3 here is CASSYGQGTYNEQFF. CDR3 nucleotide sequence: TGTGCCAGCAGTTACGGGCAGGGAACCTACAATGAGCAGTTCTTC.

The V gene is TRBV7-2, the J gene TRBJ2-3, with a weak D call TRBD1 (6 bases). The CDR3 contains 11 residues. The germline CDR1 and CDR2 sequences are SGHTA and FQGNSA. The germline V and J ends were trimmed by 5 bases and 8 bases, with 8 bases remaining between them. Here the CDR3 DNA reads TGTGCCAGCAGCATGGACAGTACGCAGTATTTT. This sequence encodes CASSMDSTQYF.

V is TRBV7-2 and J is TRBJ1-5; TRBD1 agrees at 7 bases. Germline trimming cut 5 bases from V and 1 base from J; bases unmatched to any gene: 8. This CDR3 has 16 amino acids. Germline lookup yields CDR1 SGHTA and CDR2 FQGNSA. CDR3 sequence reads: CASSPTTGTSNQPQHF. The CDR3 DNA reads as TGTGCCAGCAGCCCTACGACAGGGACCAGCAATCAGCCCCAGCATTTT.

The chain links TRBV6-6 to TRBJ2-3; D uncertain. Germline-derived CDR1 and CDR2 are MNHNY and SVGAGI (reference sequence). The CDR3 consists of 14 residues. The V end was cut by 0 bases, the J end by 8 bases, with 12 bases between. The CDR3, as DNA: TGTGCCAGCAGTTACTCGCTGGGTCGGCCTACGCAGTATTTT. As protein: CASSYSLGRPTQYF.

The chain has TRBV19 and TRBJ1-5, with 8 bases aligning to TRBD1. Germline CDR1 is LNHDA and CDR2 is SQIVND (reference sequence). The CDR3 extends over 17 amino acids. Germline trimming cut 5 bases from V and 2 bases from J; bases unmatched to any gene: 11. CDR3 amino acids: CASSAGQGLRGNQPQHF. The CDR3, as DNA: TGTGCCAGTAGTGCCGGACAGGGCCTTAGGGGCAATCAGCCCCAGCATTTT.

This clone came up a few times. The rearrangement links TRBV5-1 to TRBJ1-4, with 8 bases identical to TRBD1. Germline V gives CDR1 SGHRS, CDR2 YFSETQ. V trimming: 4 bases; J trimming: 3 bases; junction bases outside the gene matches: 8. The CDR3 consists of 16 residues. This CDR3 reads CASSLTSQGANEKLFF. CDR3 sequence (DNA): TGCGCCAGCAGCCTAACTTCACAGGGGGCTAATGAAAAACTGTTTTTT.

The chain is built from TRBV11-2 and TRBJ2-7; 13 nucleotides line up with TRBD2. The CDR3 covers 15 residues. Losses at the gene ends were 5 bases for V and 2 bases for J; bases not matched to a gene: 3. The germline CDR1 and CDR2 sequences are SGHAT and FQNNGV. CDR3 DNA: TGTGCCAGCAGCGTCACTAGCGGGGGGGCCTACGAGCAGTACTTC. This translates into CASSVTSGGAYEQYF. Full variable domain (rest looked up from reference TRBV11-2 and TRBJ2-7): EAGVAQSPRYKIIEKRQSVAFWCNPISGHATLYWYQQILGQGPKLLIQFQNNGVVDDSQLPKDRFSAERLKGVDSTLKIQPAKLEDSAVYLCASSVTSGGAYEQYFGPGTRLTVT.

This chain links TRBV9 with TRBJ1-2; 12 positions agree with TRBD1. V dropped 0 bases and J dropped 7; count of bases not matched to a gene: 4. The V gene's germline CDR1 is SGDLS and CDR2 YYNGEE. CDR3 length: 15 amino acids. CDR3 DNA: TGTGCCAGCAGCGTAGGGGGACAGGGGGCTTTTGGCTACACCTTC. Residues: CASSVGGQGAFGYTF. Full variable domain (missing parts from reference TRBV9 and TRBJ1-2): DSGVTQTPKHLITATGQRVTLRCSPRSGDLSVYWYQQSLDQGLQFLIQYYNGEERAKGNILERFSAQQFPDLHSELNLSSLELGDSALYFCASSVGGQGAFGYTFGSGTRLTVV.

The CDR3 spells CASRLLAEQYF. Here the CDR3 DNA reads TGTGCCAGCAGATTGCTTGCCGAGCAGTACTTC. This rearrangement joins TRBV2 to TRBJ2-7; the D is unclear. This CDR3 spans 11 amino acids. The germline gives CDR1 SNHLY, CDR2 FYNNEI. The V and J ends lost 6 bases and 6 bases respectively, with 9 bases between them.

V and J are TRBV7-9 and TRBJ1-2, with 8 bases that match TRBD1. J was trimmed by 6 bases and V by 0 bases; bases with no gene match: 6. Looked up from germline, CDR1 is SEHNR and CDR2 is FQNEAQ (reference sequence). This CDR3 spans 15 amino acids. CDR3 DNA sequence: TGTGCCAGCAGCTTAGCTTCAGGACAGGGTGATGGCTACACCTTC. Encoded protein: CASSLASGQGDGYTF.

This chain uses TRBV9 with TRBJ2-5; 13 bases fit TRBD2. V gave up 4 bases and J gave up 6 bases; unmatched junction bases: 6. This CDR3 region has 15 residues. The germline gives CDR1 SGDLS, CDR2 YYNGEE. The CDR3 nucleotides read TGTGCCAGCAGCCCAAGGACTAGCGGGAGCAAGACCCAGTACTTC. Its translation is CASSPRTSGSKTQYF.

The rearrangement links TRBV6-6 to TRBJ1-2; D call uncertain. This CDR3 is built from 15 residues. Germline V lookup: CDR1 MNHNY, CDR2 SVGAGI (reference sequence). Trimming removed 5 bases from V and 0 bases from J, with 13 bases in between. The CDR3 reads CASSPPSGANYGYTF. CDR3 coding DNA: TGTGCCAGCAGTCCACCATCCGGAGCTAACTATGGCTACACCTTC.

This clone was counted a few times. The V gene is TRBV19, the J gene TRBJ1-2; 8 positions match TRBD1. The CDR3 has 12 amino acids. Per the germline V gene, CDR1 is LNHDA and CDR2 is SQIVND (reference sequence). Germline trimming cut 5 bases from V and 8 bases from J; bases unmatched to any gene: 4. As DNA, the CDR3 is TGTGCCAGTAGTCCCGACAGGGGCGGCTACACCTTC. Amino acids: CASSPDRGGYTF. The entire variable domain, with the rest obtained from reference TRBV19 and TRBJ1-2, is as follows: DGGITQSPKYLFRKEGQNVTLSCEQNLNHDAMYWYRQDPGQGLRLIYYSQIVNDFQKGDIAEGYSVSREKKESFPLTVTSAQKNPTAFYLCASSPDRGGYTFGSGTRLTVV.